A selection of T cell receptor beta chains follows, all from one sample in a study of blood T cell repertoires in COVID-19. Using immunoSEQ multiplex PCR, the repertoire was profiled, and TCRdb retains in-frame clones only, with some absent. This table holds just under 350,000 clones, around nine tenths found once. The sequenced sample was peripheral blood. All receptors come from a woman in her 70s with COVID-19, enrolled during active disease. Each CDR3 is given with its conserved first and last residue. The D gene is left open where the match is weak. Rows give clone size only sometimes, using once, few, many, or a class for an expanded clone.

j_call	v_call	clone_size	d_call	cdr3_aa
TRBJ2-7	TRBV27	-	-	CASKQGPLYEQYF
TRBJ2-4	TRBV9	-	-	CASSVAPAGAKNIQYF
TRBJ2-4	TRBV30	-	-	CAWSVYVSQGAKNIQYF
TRBJ1-6	TRBV27	-	-	CASRPSWGRSNSPLHF
TRBJ1-1	TRBV5-1	-	-	CASSREGMNTEAFF
TRBJ1-1	TRBV6-5	-	TRBD1	CASNGQGGTEAFF
TRBJ1-1	TRBV4-1	-	TRBD1	CASSHLGTNRGNTEAFF
TRBJ2-1	TRBV12-3/TRBV12-4	-	-	CASSLRPHEQFF
TRBJ1-1	TRBV29-1	-	-	CSAQGGRNTEAFF
TRBJ1-5	TRBV5-5	once	TRBD1	CASSLDYRGGQPQHF
TRBJ1-5	TRBV5-6	-	TRBD1	CASSLATGGQPQHF